The 21 T cell receptor beta chains reported below all come from one sample, sequenced in a study of shared clonotypes between healthy human individuals. Only in-frame clones appear in the TCRdb table, and some are missing; sequencing was by immunoSEQ multiplex PCR. Among some 2.3 million clones listed, more than 80% were seen once. Input material: naive CD4+ T cells from PBMCs. Subset here: CD45RA+ positively selected. The receptors come from a young man in good health. Some clones in this sample may be carry-over from other donors' samples.

The chain links TRBV9 to TRBJ2-2; D might be TRBD1 or TRBD2, each matching 5 bases. In germline, CDR1 is SGDLS, CDR2 YYNGEE. V was clipped by 4 bases and J by 2 bases, with 15 bases between them. The CDR3 runs to 16 residues. The CDR3 DNA reads as TGTGCCAGCAGCCCAATTGGGGGAACTAACACCGGGGAGCTGTTTTTT. Translation gives CASSPIGGTNTGELFF. Drawing the rest from reference TRBV9 and TRBJ2-2, the complete variable domain is DSGVTQTPKHLITATGQRVTLRCSPRSGDLSVYWYQQSLDQGLQFLIQYYNGEERAKGNILERFSAQQFPDLHSELNLSSLELGDSALYFCASSPIGGTNTGELFFGEGSRLTVL.

This chain links TRBV7-3 with TRBJ2-3, with TRBD1 matching over 8 bases. CDR3 length: 13 amino acids. The ends lost 8 bases at V and 6 bases at J; junction bases unmatched: 7. In germline, CDR1 is SGHTA, CDR2 FQGTGA. The CDR3 here is CASATGGPDTQYF. DNA of the CDR3: TGTGCCAGCGCCACAGGGGGGCCTGATACGCAGTATTTT.

The chain links TRBV27 to TRBJ2-7; unclear D gene. CDR1 is MNHEY, CDR2 SMNVEV, per germline (reference sequence). Trimming removed 4 bases at V and 3 bases at J, with 16 bases between. The CDR3 runs 15 residues. The CDR3 DNA sequence: TGTGCCAGCAGTTCACAAACAGTTTCCGTCTACGAGCAGTACTTC. It specifies CASSSQTVSVYEQYF.

This chain's CDR3 is CASRRSGSYGYTF. The CDR3 coding sequence is TGTGCCAGCAGGAGATCGGGGTCCTATGGCTACACCTTC. The V gene is TRBV27, the J gene TRBJ1-2; D is uncertain. The CDR3 sequence is 13 residues long. Germline assignment: CDR1 MNHEY and CDR2 SMNVEV (reference sequence). Deletions cut 6 bases from V and 4 bases from J, with 12 bases between.

This clone was detected only once. The V and J genes are TRBV5-1 and TRBJ2-1; TRBD1 agrees at 9 bases. Germline V lookup: CDR1 SGHRS, CDR2 YFSETQ. The V segment lost 5 bases and the J segment 2 bases; nucleotides outside the gene matches: 5. This CDR3 is 15 amino acids long. CDR3 bases: TGCGCCAGCAGAGAAGGGACAGGGACCTACAATGAGCAGTTCTTC. Amino acid sequence: CASREGTGTYNEQFF.

The chain employs TRBV12-5 and TRBJ2-7; D gene unclear. This CDR3 contains 13 residues. V lost 9 bases to trimming and J lost 2 bases, with 14 bases between them. Looked up from germline, CDR1 is LGHNT and CDR2 is FRNRAP. As DNA, the CDR3 is TGTGCTAGCAGTGGGCCCCCCGCCTACGAGCAGTACTTC. It codes for CASSGPPAYEQYF. Full variable domain (outside the CDR3, taken from reference TRBV12-5 and TRBJ2-7): DARVTQTPRHKVTEMGQEVTMRCQPILGHNTVFWYRQTMMQGLELLAYFRNRAPLDDSGMPKDRFSAEMPDATLATLKIQPSEPRDSAVYFCASSGPPAYEQYFGPGTRLTVT.

The rearrangement joins TRBV6-1 to TRBJ2-1; possibly TRBD1 or TRBD2 for D (5 bases each). The V and J ends lost 0 bases and 5 bases respectively, with 8 bases between them. The CDR3 loop spans 14 amino acids. CDR1 is MNHNS and CDR2 is SASEGT in the germline V gene. In DNA, the CDR3 is TGTGCCAGCAGTGAAGCTGGGACCCACAATGAGCAGTTCTTC. Protein sequence: CASSEAGTHNEQFF.

Points on this clone: Distinct nucleotide sequences in the sample also encode this CDR3. The gene calls are TRBV7-9 and TRBJ2-3, with 7 bases matching TRBD2. This CDR3 comprises 15 residues. J was trimmed by 1 base and V by 1 base; bases with no gene match: 2. The germline V gene encodes CDR1 SEHNR and CDR2 FQNEAQ (reference sequence). The CDR3 region is CASSLGLAGTDTQYF. CDR3 DNA sequence: TGTGCCAGCAGCTTAGGCCTAGCGGGCACAGATACGCAGTATTTT.

This rearrangement joins TRBV19 to TRBJ1-4, with D unresolved. Trimming removed 7 bases from V and 4 bases from J, with 19 bases in between. CDR1 is LNHDA, CDR2 SQIVND, per germline (reference sequence). This CDR3 spans 16 amino acids. The CDR3 is CASTRVIGGGNEKLFF. The CDR3, as DNA: TGTGCCAGTACCCGCGTGATCGGAGGCGGTAATGAAAAACTGTTTTTT.

With respect to this clone: Other nucleotide sequences from this sample produce the same CDR3. The gene calls are TRBV20-1 and TRBJ2-5; 7 bases map to TRBD1. Germline CDR1 DFQATT, CDR2 SNEGSKA (reference sequence). V gave up 5 bases and J gave up 3 bases; unmatched junction bases: 0. CDR3 length: 11 residues. The DNA for the CDR3 is TGCAGTGCTGGGACAGAAGAGACCCAGTACTTC. This gives the protein CSAGTEETQYF.

With regard to this clone: This CDR3 is also generated by other DNA sequences in the sample. The chain couples TRBV7-2 to TRBJ2-7; the D gene could be TRBD1 or TRBD2 (6 bases each). Germline V gene data show CDR1 as SGHTA and CDR2 as FQGNSA. The V and J ends lost 0 bases and 2 bases respectively, with 8 bases between them. The CDR3 loop spans 14 amino acids. The CDR3 DNA sequence: TGTGCCAGCAGCTTAGCCGGGGGCGCCTACGAGCAGTACTTC. Encoded protein: CASSLAGGAYEQYF.

This clone was found once. The chain uses TRBV7-2 and TRBJ2-1; a possible D gene is TRBD2 (5 bases). The germline V gene encodes CDR1 SGHTA and CDR2 FQGNSA. Trimming removed 5 bases from V and 6 bases from J, with 20 bases in between. The CDR3 is 16 amino acids. The chain's CDR3 is CASSPLINARANEQFF. CDR3 sequence (DNA): TGTGCCAGCAGCCCCCTTATTAACGCGAGGGCCAATGAGCAGTTCTTC.

The chain links TRBV5-1 to TRBJ2-3, with D perhaps matching TRBD1 or TRBD2 (5 bases each). The CDR3 has 16 residues. V lost 3 bases to trimming and J lost 2 bases, with 16 bases between them. In germline, CDR1 is SGHRS, CDR2 YFSETQ. As DNA, the CDR3 is TGCGCCAGCAGCTCTCCCCGGGGACGGTCCACAGATACGCAGTATTTT. This codes for CASSSPRGRSTDTQYF.

The chain carries TRBV5-8 and TRBJ1-5; D call uncertain. This CDR3 spans 14 amino acids. With 3 bases removed from V and 4 bases from J, the gap between germline ends came to 11 bases. CDR1 is SGHTS, CDR2 YDEGEE, per germline. DNA for the CDR3: TGTGCCAGCAGCTCGGCAGTCTCTAATCAGCCCCAGCATTTT. Translating it yields CASSSAVSNQPQHF. Filled out from reference TRBV5-8 and TRBJ1-5, the complete variable domain reads EAGVTQSPTHLIKTRGQQATLRCSPISGHTSVYWYQQALGLGLQFLLWYDEGEERNRGNFPPRFSGRQFPNYSSELNVNALELEDSALYLCASSSAVSNQPQHFGDGTRLSIL.

The chain uses TRBV19 and TRBJ2-1; 8 bases agree with TRBD2. The germline V gene encodes CDR1 LNHDA and CDR2 SQIVND (reference sequence). Trimming at V came to 7 bases and at J to 3 bases, leaving 8 bases not matched to a gene. This CDR3 is 15 amino acids long. The CDR3 DNA reads TGTGCCAGTAATCACCAGGGACTAGGCTACAATGAGCAGTTCTTC. The encoded protein is CASNHQGLGYNEQFF. The full variable domain, with the rest looked up from reference TRBV19 and TRBJ2-1, is DGGITQSPKYLFRKEGQNVTLSCEQNLNHDAMYWYRQDPGQGLRLIYYSQIVNDFQKGDIAEGYSVSREKKESFPLTVTSAQKNPTAFYLCASNHQGLGYNEQFFGPGTRLTVL.

This chain joins TRBV4-1 and TRBJ1-6; tentatively, D is TRBD1 (5 bases). CDR1 and CDR2 (germline): MGHRA, YSYEKL. Trimming took 4 bases from V and 7 from J, leaving 17 bases between them. The CDR3 consists of 16 residues. CDR3: CASSLGFRAVNSPLHF. The CDR3 region has the DNA TGCGCCAGCAGCCTCGGCTTCAGGGCGGTCAATTCACCCCTCCACTTT.

The rearrangement links TRBV27 to TRBJ2-3, with D possibly TRBD2 on 7 matching bases. Trimming took off 4 bases at V and 3 bases at J, with 23 bases between the two ends. This CDR3 spans 18 amino acids. CDR1 and CDR2 (germline): MNHEY, SMNVEV (reference sequence). CDR3 DNA: TGTGCCAGCAGTTCCCCCCAGGGAGGGGGGGGGCAGACAGATACGCAGTATTTT. Amino acids: CASSSPQGGGGQTDTQYF.

The chain carries TRBV28 and TRBJ2-3, with D perhaps matching TRBD2 (6 bases). Trimming cost V 8 bases and J 2 bases, with 11 bases left between them. Germline-derived CDR1 and CDR2 are MDHEN and SYDVKM. This CDR3 spans 13 amino acids. The CDR3 protein is CASLAPLTDTQYF. The CDR3 nucleotides are TGTGCCAGCCTAGCGCCCCTCACAGATACGCAGTATTTT.

V usage is TRBV28 and J usage is TRBJ1-2; 9 bases agree with TRBD1. This CDR3 is built from 16 residues. Germline lookup yields CDR1 MDHEN and CDR2 SYDVKM. V shed 10 bases and J 4 bases; nucleotides not matched to a gene: 16. The CDR3 bases are TGTGCCACCCGACCCCCTTACAGGGGGCGCCTCTATGGCTACACCTTC. Amino acid sequence: CATRPPYRGRLYGYTF.

Remarks on this clone: The sample contains more than one DNA sequence encoding this CDR3. The chain carries TRBV19 and TRBJ1-1; D uncertain. V lost 3 bases and J 4 bases, leaving 15 bases between the germline ends. In germline, CDR1 is LNHDA, CDR2 SQIVND (reference sequence). The CDR3 covers 15 residues. In nucleotides, the CDR3 is TGTGCCAGTAGTATTGGGAGGGTCCGTGGCACTGAAGCTTTCTTT. It translates to CASSIGRVRGTEAFF. The variable domain in full, with the rest retrieved from reference TRBV19 and TRBJ1-1, is DGGITQSPKYLFRKEGQNVTLSCEQNLNHDAMYWYRQDPGQGLRLIYYSQIVNDFQKGDIAEGYSVSREKKESFPLTVTSAQKNPTAFYLCASSIGRVRGTEAFFGQGTRLTVV.

The V call is TRBV19, the J call TRBJ1-1, with D possibly matching TRBD1 (5 bases). The CDR3 runs to 15 residues. Germline loops: CDR1 LNHDA, CDR2 SQIVND (reference sequence). The ends were cut back, 5 bases at V and 11 bases at J, with 24 bases in the middle. CDR3 DNA sequence: TGTGCCAGTAGTGAACGAGGCTCGAACGTACGGGGCGCTTTCTTT. Protein sequence: CASSERGSNVRGAFF.